Each of the 4 T cell receptor beta chains below was sequenced from the same sample in a study of memory CD4+ T cells and cytomegalovirus serostatus. The sort gate was single viable CD3+CD4+CD8-CD45RO+ cells for memory CD4+ T cells. Measured with immunoSEQ multiplex PCR; TCRdb has only the in-frame clones, and not every one. The profile shows some 80,000 clones, roughly 80% of them singletons. The sequenced sample was memory CD4+ T cells from blood. The source is an adult in good health and CMV-seronegative.

The chain links TRBV28 to TRBJ1-1, with D unresolved. Germline assignment: CDR1 MDHEN and CDR2 SYDVKM. The CDR3 is 12 amino acids. CDR3 in amino acids: CATGRYNPEAFF. As DNA, the CDR3 is TGTGCGACGGGCAGGTATAACCCTGAAGCTTTCTTT.

This chain links TRBV7-2 with TRBJ2-1; a weak D match, TRBD2 (5 bases). Per germline, CDR1 SGHTA and CDR2 FQGNSA. The CDR3 has 14 residues. Trimming removed 0 bases at V and 7 bases at J, with 10 bases between. The CDR3 nucleotides read TGTGCCAGCAGCTTAGCGTCTAGCCGAAATGAGCAGTTCTTC. This encodes CASSLASSRNEQFF.

The rearrangement links TRBV5-1 to TRBJ1-1, with TRBD1 as a possible D gene (5 bases). This CDR3 region has 16 residues. CDR1 is SGHRS and CDR2 is YFSETQ in the germline V gene. Between the trimmed V and J ends, which lost 0 bases and 4 bases, there was a span of 16 bases. The CDR3 protein is CASSLAPGGGGTEAFF. Written as DNA, the CDR3 is TGCGCCAGCAGCTTGGCCCCGGGGGGGGGAGGCACTGAAGCTTTCTTT.

This chain uses TRBV30 with TRBJ2-2, with 14 bases identical to TRBD2. The CDR3 is made up of 16 amino acids. The junction had 5 bases not matched to a gene; V was cut back by 5 bases and J by 3 bases. The germline V gene has CDR1 GTSNPN and CDR2 SVGIG (reference sequence). CDR3 sequence: CAWSGLAGGYTGELFF. In nucleotides, the CDR3 is TGTGCCTGGTCCGGACTAGCGGGGGGATACACCGGGGAGCTGTTTTTT.